This passage covers 19 T cell receptor beta chains from one sample sequenced in a study of T cell repertoires in cytomegalovirus infection. TCRdb re-derived calls from the reads in MiXCR, one entry per CDR3 protein. The table lists around 25,000 distinct CDR3 sequences, 19% of them singletons. Antigens of these TCRs are unknown. The specimen was CD8+ T cells from cultured PBMCs, collected from culture after CMV antigen stimulation. The receptors shown here come from a human donor in good health (CMV status not recorded). Some clones in this sample may be carry-over from other donors' samples.

The table lists this clonotype with a few counts. The V and J genes are TRBV19 and TRBJ1-1; no firm D call. The CDR3 runs to 12 residues. Germline CDR1 is LNHDA and CDR2 is SQIVND (reference sequence). Trimming took 3 bases from V and 4 from J, leaving 6 bases between them. CDR3 region: CASSIIGTEAFF. In DNA form, the CDR3 reads TGTGCCAGTAGTATTATCGGCACTGAAGCTTTCTTT.

This chain connects TRBV6-2 or TRBV6-3 to TRBJ2-1; 11 positions match TRBD2. V lost 9 bases and J lost 3; bases outside the gene matches: 4. The V gene's germline CDR1 is MNHEY and CDR2 SVGEGT. The CDR3 contains 14 residues. In DNA, the CDR3 is TGTGCCAGTTCCGGGACTAGCGGCTACAATGAGCAGTTCTTC. Protein product: CASSGTSGYNEQFF.

The genes are TRBV4-1 and TRBJ2-5; D is ambiguous. CDR1 MGHRA and CDR2 YSYEKL come from the germline V gene. Trimming took 4 bases from V and 1 from J, leaving 19 bases between them. CDR3 length: 17 amino acids. This chain's CDR3 is CASSPLSADTFQETQYF. CDR3 bases: TGCGCCAGCAGCCCACTATCGGCGGATACGTTCCAAGAGACCCAGTACTTC.

The chain couples TRBV5-6 to TRBJ1-1; tentatively, D is TRBD1 (5 bases). The CDR3 extends over 16 amino acids. Trimming shortened V by 0 bases and J by 1 base, and 13 bases separated the two germline ends. Germline V CDR1 and CDR2: SGHDT, YYEEEE. This CDR3 is CASSLGQGRENTEAFF. The CDR3 DNA follows: TGTGCCAGCAGCTTGGGGCAGGGAAGGGAGAACACTGAAGCTTTCTTT. The full variable domain, rest sourced from reference TRBV5-6 and TRBJ1-1, is DAGVTQSPTHLIKTRGQQVTLRCSPKSGHDTVSWYQQALGQGPQFIFQYYEEEERQRGNFPDRFSGHQFPNYSSELNVNALLLGDSALYLCASSLGQGRENTEAFFGQGTRLTVV.

This clonotype was seen repeatedly, ten times or more. V usage is TRBV7-9 and J usage is TRBJ1-5, with D possibly TRBD1 on 6 matching bases. Per the germline V gene, CDR1 is SEHNR and CDR2 is FQNEAQ (reference sequence). Between the trimmed V and J ends, which lost 5 bases and 2 bases, there was a span of 13 bases. The CDR3 loop spans 15 amino acids. The CDR3 DNA reads as TGTGCCAGCAGCATTACAGGGTCGGGCAATCAGCCCCAGCATTTT. It specifies CASSITGSGNQPQHF.

This clonotype was picked up a small number of times. The chain combines TRBV18 with TRBJ2-1; 8 bases match TRBD1. V shed 5 bases, J shed 8 bases, and the junction held 8 bases outside the gene matches. The CDR3 sequence is 14 residues long. CDR1 is KGHSH, CDR2 LQKENI, per germline. The CDR3: CASSTQDRVHEQFF. The CDR3, as DNA: TGTGCCAGCTCAACCCAGGACAGGGTCCATGAGCAGTTCTTC.

There are a few counts of this clonotype. The chain links TRBV29-1 to TRBJ1-1; D gene ambiguous. This CDR3 region has 13 residues. Germline CDR1 SQVTM, CDR2 ANQGSEA. Trimming removed 6 bases from V and 0 bases from J, with 11 bases in between. Written as DNA, the CDR3 is TGCAGCGTCAGGACGGACCTGAACACTGAAGCTTTCTTT. This sequence encodes CSVRTDLNTEAFF.

The V call is TRBV7-9, the J call TRBJ1-2; D might be TRBD1 (5 bases). Trimming cost V 5 bases and J 4 bases, with 8 bases left between them. The CDR3 consists of 12 residues. Germline V gene data show CDR1 as SEHNR and CDR2 as FQNEAQ (reference sequence). The CDR3 spells CASSRDSYGYTF. As DNA, the CDR3 is TGTGCCAGCAGCCGCGACAGCTATGGCTACACCTTC.

This clonotype was counted between two and nine times. The chain joins TRBV30 to TRBJ1-1; TRBD1 might be the D (5 bases). The V gene lost 3 bases and the J gene lost 2 bases, with 7 bases spanning the gap. This CDR3 has 12 residues. The germline CDR1 and CDR2 sequences are GTSNPN and SVGIG (reference sequence). As DNA, the CDR3 is TGTGCCTGGAGAAGGGGTAACACTGAAGCTTTCTTT. Its protein is CAWRRGNTEAFF.

This clonotype appeared a few times. The chain couples TRBV28 to TRBJ2-6; unclear D gene. This CDR3 is built from 15 residues. Looked up from germline, CDR1 is MDHEN and CDR2 is SYDVKM. V lost 0 bases, J lost 2 bases, and 5 bases lay in between. The CDR3 loop is CASSLWGTGANVLTF. Written as DNA, the CDR3 is TGTGCCAGCAGTTTATGGGGTACTGGGGCCAACGTCCTGACTTTC. Full variable domain (rest looked up from reference TRBV28 and TRBJ2-6): DVKVTQSSRYLVKRTGEKVFLECVQDMDHENMFWYRQDPGLGLRLIYFSYDVKMKEKGDIPEGYSVSREKKERFSLILESASTNQTSMYLCASSLWGTGANVLTFGAGSRLTVL.

The rearrangement uses TRBV6-5 and TRBJ2-1; possibly TRBD2 for D (7 bases). CDR3 length equals 14 residues. V gave up 4 bases and J gave up 5 bases, with 12 bases separating them. Germline CDR1 MNHEY, CDR2 SVGAGI. The CDR3 DNA follows: TGTGCCAGCAGTTTAGGCGGGGGCCACAATGAGCAGTTCTTC. This sequence encodes CASSLGGGHNEQFF.

This rearrangement joins TRBV5-6 to TRBJ2-2; no firm D call. CDR1 and CDR2 (germline): SGHDT, YYEEEE. The V gene lost 3 bases and the J gene lost 4 bases, with 7 bases spanning the gap. This CDR3 is 13 amino acids long. Here the CDR3 reads CASSSGFTGELFF. CDR3 in DNA: TGTGCCAGCAGCTCCGGATTCACCGGGGAGCTGTTTTTT.

In this sample, this clonotype turned up a few times. The rearrangement links TRBV7-8 to TRBJ1-5, with D possibly being TRBD1 (5 bases). The CDR3 has 15 amino acids. V lost 3 bases to trimming and J lost 5 bases, with 14 bases between them. CDR1 and CDR2 (germline): SGHVS, FQNEAQ. CDR3 nucleotide sequence: TGTGCCAGCAGCTTCTTTCAGGGTAAAGATCAGCCCCAGCATTTT. Protein sequence: CASSFFQGKDQPQHF. Supplemented by reference TRBV7-8 and TRBJ1-5, the full variable domain reads GAGVSQSPRYKVAKRGQDVALRCDPISGHVSLFWYQQALGQGPEFLTYFQNEAQLDKSGLPSDRFFAERPEGSVSTLKIQRTQQEDSAVYLCASSFFQGKDQPQHFGDGTRLSIL.

The J gene is TRBJ1-1, the V gene TRBV12-5, with D hard to call. Trimming removed 0 bases at V and 0 bases at J, with 20 bases between. Germline CDR1 and CDR2: LGHNT and FRNRAP. The CDR3 consists of 19 residues. As DNA, the CDR3 is TGTGCTAGTGGTTTGGTACTGTCCGGCCAGCGGGAGATGAACACTGAAGCTTTCTTT. Amino acid sequence: CASGLVLSGQREMNTEAFF.

The sample holds a few counts of this clonotype. This sequence joins TRBV9 and TRBJ2-5; no clear D. CDR3 size: 13 residues. Germline V gene lookup returns CDR1 SGDLS and CDR2 YYNGEE. The V end lost 2 bases, the J end lost 5 bases, and 10 bases lay between the germline ends. CDR3 sequence reads: CASSVWDSETQYF. The DNA of the CDR3 is TGTGCCAGCAGCGTTTGGGATTCGGAGACCCAGTACTTC.

To note about this clonotype: A junction end diverges from the germline sequence, so it may reflect a read error. The chain is built from TRBV4-1 and TRBJ2-1; 11 bases fit TRBD2. The CDR3 runs 13 residues. Germline CDR1 reads MGHRA; CDR2 reads YSYEKL. CDR3 loop: CASSHRATSGSVF. As DNA, the CDR3 is TGCGCCAGCAGCCACAGGGCTACTAGCGGGAGTGTCTTC.

DNA of the CDR3: TGTGCCAGCAGCTTAGTAGGACAGGGTTTAGAGTTCTTC. It encodes CASSLVGQGLEFF. The rearrangement uses TRBV13 and TRBJ2-1; 8 bases are a match to TRBD1. Germline assignment: CDR1 PRHDT and CDR2 FYEKMQ (reference sequence). Trimming at V came to 1 base and at J to 14 bases, leaving 7 bases not matched to a gene. This CDR3 comprises 13 residues.

There are a few counts of this clonotype. The rearrangement joins TRBV30 to TRBJ1-1; 8 bases are shared with TRBD1. The CDR3 sequence is 14 residues long. CDR1 and CDR2 (germline): GTSNPN, SVGIG (reference sequence). The trim removed 3 bases at V and 6 bases at J, leaving 9 bases unmatched. CDR3 DNA sequence: TGTGCCTGGAGAGATGACAGGGGATGGGCTGAAGCTTTCTTT. It is translated as CAWRDDRGWAEAFF.

The chain links TRBV12-3 or TRBV12-4 to TRBJ1-1, with D tentatively TRBD1 (5 bases). The CDR3 runs 13 residues. Trimming removed 3 bases at V and 5 bases at J, with 10 bases between. The CDR3, as DNA: TGTGCCAGCAGTTTGTGGGGGGAGACTGAAGCTTTCTTT. Amino acids: CASSLWGETEAFF.